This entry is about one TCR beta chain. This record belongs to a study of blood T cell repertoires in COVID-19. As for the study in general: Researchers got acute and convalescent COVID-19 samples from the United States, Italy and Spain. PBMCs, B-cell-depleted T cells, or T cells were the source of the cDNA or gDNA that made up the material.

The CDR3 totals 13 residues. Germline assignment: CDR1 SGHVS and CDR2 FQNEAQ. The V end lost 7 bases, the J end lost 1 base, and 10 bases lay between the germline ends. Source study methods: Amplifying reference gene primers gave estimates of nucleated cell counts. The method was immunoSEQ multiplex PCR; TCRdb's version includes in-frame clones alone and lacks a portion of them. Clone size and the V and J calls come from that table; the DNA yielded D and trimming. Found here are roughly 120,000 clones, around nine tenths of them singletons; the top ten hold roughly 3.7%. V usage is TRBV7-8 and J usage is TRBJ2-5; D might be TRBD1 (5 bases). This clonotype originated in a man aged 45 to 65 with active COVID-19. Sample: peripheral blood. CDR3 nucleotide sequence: TGTGCCAGCAACCAGGGTACCCAAGAGACCCAGTACTTC. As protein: CASNQGTQETQYF.